This T cell receptor (beta chain) appears in the sequencing data of a study of blood T cell repertoires in COVID-19. Study details: The United States, Italy and Spain supplied acute and convalescent COVID-19 samples. Sources were T cells, B-cell-depleted T cells, or PBMCs; the material itself was cDNA or gDNA.

Per the original data handling: Scientists estimated how many nucleated cells there were by amplifying reference gene primers. The protocol was immunoSEQ multiplex PCR, while the TCRdb copy is restricted to in-frame clones and leaves out a portion. Clonal size and the V and J genes are those of that table, whereas D and trimming came from the DNA. The data contain approximately 21,000 clones, about 86% of them singletons. The ends lost 6 bases at V and 5 bases at J; junction bases unmatched: 12. The CDR3 contains 15 residues. CDR1 and CDR2 from the germline V gene are SGHTA and FQGTGA. The sequencing input was peripheral blood. The sequence came from a human donor with acute or convalescent COVID-19. The donor label of this sample is uncertain. J is TRBJ1-2 and V is TRBV7-3; 7 bases map to TRBD1. The CDR3 sequence is CASRESRGQRYGYTF. DNA for the CDR3: TGTGCCAGCAGGGAGAGCAGGGGACAGAGATATGGCTACACCTTC.